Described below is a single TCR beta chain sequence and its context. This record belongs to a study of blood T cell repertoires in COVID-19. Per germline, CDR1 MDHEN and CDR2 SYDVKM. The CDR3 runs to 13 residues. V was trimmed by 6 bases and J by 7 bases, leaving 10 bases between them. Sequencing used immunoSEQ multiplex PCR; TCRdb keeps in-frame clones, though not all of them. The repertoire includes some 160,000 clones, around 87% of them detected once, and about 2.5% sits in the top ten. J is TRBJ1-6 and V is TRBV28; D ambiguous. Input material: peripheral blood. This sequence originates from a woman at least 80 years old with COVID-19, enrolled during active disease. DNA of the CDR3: TGTGCCAGCAGGCAGGATGCGAATTCACCCCTCCACTTT. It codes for CASRQDANSPLHF.